Given below is one T cell receptor (beta chain) in context. This clonotype was counted at least ten times. No cognate antigen has been identified for it. No much larger clonotype is one base removed from it; base qualities were not supplied. The sample comes from a study of human T cells and chemical hapten exposure (dated by TCRdb to 2020 to 2023). For the study in its entirety: For sensitization, 2% DPC in acetone was applied to a roughly 2 cm by roughly 2 cm area of upper inner arm skin. Weekly therapeutic DPC doses were additionally applied to the scalp of patients throughout the roughly 23-week study period. Patch tests used Finn chambers with 0.01% DPC on the upper back, scored after 6 days by International Contact Dermatitis Research Group standards. The mostly female patient cohort included alopecia areata with under or over 50% scalp involvement, alopecia totalis and alopecia universalis. Libraries were combined into a pool for sequencing, and differences in TCR yield between samples came mainly from small differences in library volumes within the pool. This study followed changes in the peripheral blood TCR repertoire in vivo during primary and secondary sensitization of alopecia patients to the hapten diphenylcyclopropenone (DPC). Patient blood was sampled pre-sensitization (week 0) and at 2, 6 and about 24 weeks after DPC sensitization. Some 29 alopecia patients provided blood for TCR sequencing at one to four time points (pre-sensitization, 2, 6 and 24 weeks). What the study reported, not specific to this receptor: The number of PT1 expanded TCRs positively correlated with patch test score, significant at thresholds 8, 16 and 32 but not 4. Because all patients had alopecia, a presumed autoimmune disease, the immune response of the patients might differ from that of healthy individuals. The number of TCRs above 1 in 1000 frequency did not change with DPC sensitization; there was no evidence of global repertoire structure alterations. Repeated subsampling changed both the strength of the expansion versus patch-test correlation and the threshold at which the correlation became significant. Expanded TCRs formed significantly more large CDR3 similarity clusters than pre-sensitization or healthy control sets, consistent with antigen-driven responses.

Library creation used RACE. Sequencing was performed on a NextSeq 500. Library preparation attached unique molecular identifiers to individual cDNA molecules for quantitative, reproducible TCR counting. For every blood RNA sample, sequencing covered both the TCR alpha and TCR beta chains. In the original analysis: Samples had a median of about 96,000 TCRs, with a range from roughly 23,224 to 750,000. V, J and CDR3 annotation of the TCR reads was carried out using the Decombinator software suite. For the PS versus PT1 abundance plots, all samples were subsampled to the same number of TCRs (28,000). Expanded TCRs were defined as absent before sensitization and observed at least eight times at the 2-week time point. TCRdb reworked the public reads: Q25 trimming with fastp, MiXCR clone assembly, productive beta chains retained. Duplicate CDR3 protein sequences are folded into a single record with the most common DNA and genes. The V and J calls and clone size are TCRdb's, not the authors'. Within this sample are a few hundred thousand distinct CDR3 sequences, with approximately 5% of them counted one time only. The ten top clones hold approximately 2.3% of the sample.

The sample's time point label is to be understood as: patch test 1, 2 weeks after DPC sensitization. Read against the paper, the sample's treatment or condition label means: therapeutic diphenylcyclopropenone sensitization with weekly scalp DPC. At each patch-test visit, blood was drawn before the patch test was applied. Patients were considered eligible if aged 18 to 70, diagnosed with alopecia and deemed suitable for DPC therapy, and patients were excluded if pregnant. Unfractionated whole blood was collected in Tempus Blood RNA tubes, and total RNA was extracted from that blood. V is shortened by 6 bases, J by 1 base, and the region joining them spans 10 bases. The CDR3 has 14 amino acids, counting the end cysteine and phenylalanine. Only the CDR3 DNA is retained, 42 bases long and in frame from the first base.

The sample in question was whole blood, obtained in connection with sensitization to the hapten diphenylcyclopropenone (DPC). This receptor chain uses TRBV12-3 or TRBV12-4 and TRBJ1-5; the D gene cannot be named for sure. This receptor was identified in a woman aged 50 to 65 with alopecia areata. Some clones in this sample may be carry-over from other donors' samples. The nucleotides read TGTGCCAGCAGCCCCAGCAGGAGCAATCAGCCCCAGCATTTT. Translated, it gives CASSPSRSNQPQHF.